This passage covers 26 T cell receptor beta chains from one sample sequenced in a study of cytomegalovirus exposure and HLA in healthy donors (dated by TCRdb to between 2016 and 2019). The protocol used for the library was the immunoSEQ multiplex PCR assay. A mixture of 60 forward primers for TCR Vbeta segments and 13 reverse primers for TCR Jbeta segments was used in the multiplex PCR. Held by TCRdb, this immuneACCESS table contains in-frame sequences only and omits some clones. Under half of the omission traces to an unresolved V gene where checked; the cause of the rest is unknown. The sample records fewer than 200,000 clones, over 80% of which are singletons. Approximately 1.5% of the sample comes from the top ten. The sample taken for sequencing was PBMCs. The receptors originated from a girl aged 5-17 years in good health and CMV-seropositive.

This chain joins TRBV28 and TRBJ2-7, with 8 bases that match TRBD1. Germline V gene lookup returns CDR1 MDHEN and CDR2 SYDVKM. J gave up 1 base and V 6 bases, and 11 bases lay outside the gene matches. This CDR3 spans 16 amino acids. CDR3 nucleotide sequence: TGTGCCAGCAGCTTGGCCAGGGGGCGAGGGTCCTACGAGCAGTACTTC. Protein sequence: CASSLARGRGSYEQYF.

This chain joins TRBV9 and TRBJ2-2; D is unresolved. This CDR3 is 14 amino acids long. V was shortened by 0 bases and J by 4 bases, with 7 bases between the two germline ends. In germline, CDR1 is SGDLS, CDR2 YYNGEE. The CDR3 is CASSVVPRTGELFF. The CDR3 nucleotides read TGTGCCAGCAGCGTAGTCCCCCGCACCGGGGAGCTGTTTTTT.

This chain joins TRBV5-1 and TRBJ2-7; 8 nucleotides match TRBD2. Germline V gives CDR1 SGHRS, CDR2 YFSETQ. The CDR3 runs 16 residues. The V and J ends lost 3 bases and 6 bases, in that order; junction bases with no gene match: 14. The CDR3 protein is CASSWPDREGLSEQYF. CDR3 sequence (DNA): TGCGCCAGCAGCTGGCCGGACCGGGAGGGCCTGAGCGAGCAGTACTTC.

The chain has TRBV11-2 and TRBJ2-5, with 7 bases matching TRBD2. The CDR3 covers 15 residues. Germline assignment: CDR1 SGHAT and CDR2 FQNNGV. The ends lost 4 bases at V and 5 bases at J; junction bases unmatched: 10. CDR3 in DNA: TGTGCCAGCAGCTCGTGGGAGGGGCCGCGGGAGACCCAGTACTTC. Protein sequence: CASSSWEGPRETQYF.

This CDR3 is CASSLDGGLAASTQYF. The CDR3 bases are TGTGCCAGCAGCCTCGATGGGGGACTAGCGGCTTCTACGCAGTATTTT. V usage is TRBV7-2 and J usage is TRBJ2-3, with 11 bases aligning to TRBD2. Trimming cost V 5 bases and J 8 bases; bases outside gene matches: 12. CDR1 and CDR2 (germline): SGHTA, FQGNSA. The CDR3 is 16 amino acids.

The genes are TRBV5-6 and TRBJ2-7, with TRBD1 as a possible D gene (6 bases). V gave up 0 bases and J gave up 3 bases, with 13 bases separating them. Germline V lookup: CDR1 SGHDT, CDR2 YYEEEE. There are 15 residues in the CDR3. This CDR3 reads CASSLAGTTNYEQYF. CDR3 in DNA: TGTGCCAGCAGCTTGGCCGGGACAACGAACTACGAGCAGTACTTC. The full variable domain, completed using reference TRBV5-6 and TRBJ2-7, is DAGVTQSPTHLIKTRGQQVTLRCSPKSGHDTVSWYQQALGQGPQFIFQYYEEEERQRGNFPDRFSGHQFPNYSSELNVNALLLGDSALYLCASSLAGTTNYEQYFGPGTRLTVT.

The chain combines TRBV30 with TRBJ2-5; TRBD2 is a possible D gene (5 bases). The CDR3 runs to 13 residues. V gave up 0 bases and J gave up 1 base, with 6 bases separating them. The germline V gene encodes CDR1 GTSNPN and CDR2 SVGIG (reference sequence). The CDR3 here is CAWSVGSQETQYF. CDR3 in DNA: TGTGCCTGGAGTGTAGGGAGCCAAGAGACCCAGTACTTC.

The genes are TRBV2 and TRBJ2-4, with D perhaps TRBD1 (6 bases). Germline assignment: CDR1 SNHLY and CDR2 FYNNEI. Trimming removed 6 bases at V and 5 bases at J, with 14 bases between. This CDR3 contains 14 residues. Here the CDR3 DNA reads TGTGCCAGCAGCGCCCGGGACACCCAAAACATTCAGTACTTC. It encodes CASSARDTQNIQYF.

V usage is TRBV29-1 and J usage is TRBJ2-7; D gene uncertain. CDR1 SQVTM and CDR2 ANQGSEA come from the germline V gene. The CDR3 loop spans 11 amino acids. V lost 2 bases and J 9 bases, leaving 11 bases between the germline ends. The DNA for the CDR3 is TGCAGCGTTGAAATCTATTCCGGGCAGTACTTC. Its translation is CSVEIYSGQYF.

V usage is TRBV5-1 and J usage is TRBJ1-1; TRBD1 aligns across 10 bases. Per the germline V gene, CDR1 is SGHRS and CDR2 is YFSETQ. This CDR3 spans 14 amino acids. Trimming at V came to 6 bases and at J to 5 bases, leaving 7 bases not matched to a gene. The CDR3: CASTRTGGSTEAFF. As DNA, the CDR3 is TGCGCCAGCACCAGGACAGGGGGGTCGACTGAAGCTTTCTTT.

In DNA, the CDR3 is TGTGCCAGCAGGCCCCAGCGGGGACCAGGGTACTTC. It translates to CASRPQRGPGYF. The chain has TRBV6-5 and TRBJ2-5, with 7 positions matching TRBD2. Germline V CDR1 and CDR2: MNHEY, SVGAGI. The V gene end was trimmed by 6 bases and the J gene end by 13 bases; junction bases not matched to a gene: 11. The CDR3 is 12 amino acids.

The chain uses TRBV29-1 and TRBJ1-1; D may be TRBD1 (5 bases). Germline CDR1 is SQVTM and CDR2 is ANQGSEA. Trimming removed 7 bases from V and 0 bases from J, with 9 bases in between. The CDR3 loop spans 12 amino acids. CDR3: CSGGHLNTEAFF. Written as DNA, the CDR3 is TGCAGCGGAGGACACCTGAACACTGAAGCTTTCTTT.

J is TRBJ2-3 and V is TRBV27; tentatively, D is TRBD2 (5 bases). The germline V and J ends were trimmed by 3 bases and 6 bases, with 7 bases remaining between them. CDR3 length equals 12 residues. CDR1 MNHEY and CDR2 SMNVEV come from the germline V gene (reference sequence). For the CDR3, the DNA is TGTGCCAGCAGTTTTGGCGGGGATACGCAGTATTTT. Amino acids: CASSFGGDTQYF.

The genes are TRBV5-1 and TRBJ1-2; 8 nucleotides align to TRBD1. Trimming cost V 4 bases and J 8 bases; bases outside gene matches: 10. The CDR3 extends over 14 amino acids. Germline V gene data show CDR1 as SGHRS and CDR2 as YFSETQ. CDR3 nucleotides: TGCGCCAGCAGCCCCGACAGGGGCCAGTGGGGCTACACCTTC. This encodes CASSPDRGQWGYTF.

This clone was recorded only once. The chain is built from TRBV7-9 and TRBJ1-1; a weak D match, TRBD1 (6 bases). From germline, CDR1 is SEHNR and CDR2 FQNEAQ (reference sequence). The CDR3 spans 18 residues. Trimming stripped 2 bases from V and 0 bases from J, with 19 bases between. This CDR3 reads CASSLLSLLQGLNTEAFF. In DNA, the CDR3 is TGTGCCAGCAGCTTACTCTCGTTATTACAGGGATTGAACACTGAAGCTTTCTTT.

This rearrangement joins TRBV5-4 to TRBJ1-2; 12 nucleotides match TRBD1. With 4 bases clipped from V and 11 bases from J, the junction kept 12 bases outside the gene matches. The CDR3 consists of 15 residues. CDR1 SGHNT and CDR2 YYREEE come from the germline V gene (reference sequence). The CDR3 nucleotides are TGTGCCAGCAGCAGCGGGACAGGGGGCGCGGGGAGATACACCTTC. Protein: CASSSGTGGAGRYTF.

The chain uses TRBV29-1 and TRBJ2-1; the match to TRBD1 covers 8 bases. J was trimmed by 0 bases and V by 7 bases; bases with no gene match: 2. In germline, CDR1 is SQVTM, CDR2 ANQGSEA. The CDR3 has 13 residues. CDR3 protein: CSATGGSYNEQFF. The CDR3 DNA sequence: TGCAGCGCAACAGGGGGCTCCTACAATGAGCAGTTCTTC.

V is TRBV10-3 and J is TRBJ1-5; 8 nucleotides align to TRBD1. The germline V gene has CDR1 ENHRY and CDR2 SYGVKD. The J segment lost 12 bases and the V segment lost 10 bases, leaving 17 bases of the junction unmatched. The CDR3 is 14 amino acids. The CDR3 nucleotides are TGTGCCAGTGGACCGGACAGGGTGCATTGGGTCCAGCATTTT. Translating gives CASGPDRVHWVQHF.

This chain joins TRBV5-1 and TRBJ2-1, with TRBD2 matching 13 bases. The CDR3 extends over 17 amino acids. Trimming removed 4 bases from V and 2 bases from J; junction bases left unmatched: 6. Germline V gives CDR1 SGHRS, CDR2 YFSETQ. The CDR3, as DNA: TGCGCCAGCAGCGCCCGGACTAGCGGGAGCGCCTACAATGAGCAGTTCTTC. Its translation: CASSARTSGSAYNEQFF. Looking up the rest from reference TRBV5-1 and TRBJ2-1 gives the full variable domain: KAGVTQTPRYLIKTRGQQVTLSCSPISGHRSVSWYQQTPGQGLQFLFEYFSETQRNKGNFPGRFSGRQFSNSRSEMNVSTLELGDSALYLCASSARTSGSAYNEQFFGPGTRLTVL.

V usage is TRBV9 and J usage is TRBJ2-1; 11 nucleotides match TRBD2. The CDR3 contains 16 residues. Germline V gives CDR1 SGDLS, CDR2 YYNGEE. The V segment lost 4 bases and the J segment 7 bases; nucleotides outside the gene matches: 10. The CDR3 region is CASSPLGLADHNEQFF. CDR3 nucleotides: TGTGCCAGCAGCCCCTTGGGACTAGCGGATCATAATGAGCAGTTCTTC.

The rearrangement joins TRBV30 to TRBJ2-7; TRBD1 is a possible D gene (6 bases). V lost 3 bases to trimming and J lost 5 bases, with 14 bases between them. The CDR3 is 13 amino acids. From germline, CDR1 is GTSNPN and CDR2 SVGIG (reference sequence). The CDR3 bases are TGTGCCTGGAGAAGAGTCCCAGGGGACGAGCAGTACTTC. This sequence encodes CAWRRVPGDEQYF.

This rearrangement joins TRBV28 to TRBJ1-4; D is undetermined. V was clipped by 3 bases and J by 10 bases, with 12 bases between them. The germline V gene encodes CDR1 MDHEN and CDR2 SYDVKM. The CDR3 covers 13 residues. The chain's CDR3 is CASSFWGDRKLFF. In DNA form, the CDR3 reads TGTGCCAGCAGTTTCTGGGGAGACCGAAAACTGTTTTTT.

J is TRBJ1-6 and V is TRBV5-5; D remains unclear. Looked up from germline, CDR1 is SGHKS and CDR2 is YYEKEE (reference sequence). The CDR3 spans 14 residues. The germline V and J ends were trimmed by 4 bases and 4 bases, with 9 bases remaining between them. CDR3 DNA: TGTGCCAGCAGCACCGGCGGGTATAATTCACCCCTCCACTTT. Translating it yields CASSTGGYNSPLHF.

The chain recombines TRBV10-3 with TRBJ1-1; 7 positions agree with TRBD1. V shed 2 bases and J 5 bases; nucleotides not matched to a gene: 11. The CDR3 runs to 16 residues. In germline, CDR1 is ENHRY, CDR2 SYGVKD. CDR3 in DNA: TGTGCCATCAGTGAGGTGATATCGACAGGGAGTACTGAAGCTTTCTTT. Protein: CAISEVISTGSTEAFF.

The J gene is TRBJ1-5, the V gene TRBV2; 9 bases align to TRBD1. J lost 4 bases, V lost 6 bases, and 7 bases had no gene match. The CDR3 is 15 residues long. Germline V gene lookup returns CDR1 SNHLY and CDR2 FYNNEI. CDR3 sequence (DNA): TGTGCCAGCAGGGGACAGGGTGGCAGAAATCAGCCCCAGCATTTT. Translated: CASRGQGGRNQPQHF.

This chain's CDR3 is CASSFGLAGYEQYF. The CDR3 DNA reads as TGTGCCAGCAGTTTCGGGCTAGCGGGCTACGAGCAGTACTTC. The gene calls are TRBV28 and TRBJ2-7; 8 bases align to TRBD2. CDR3 length: 14 amino acids. J lost 3 bases, V lost 3 bases, and 4 bases had no gene match. The germline V gene has CDR1 MDHEN and CDR2 SYDVKM. The whole variable domain, filled in from reference TRBV28 and TRBJ2-7, reads DVKVTQSSRYLVKRTGEKVFLECVQDMDHENMFWYRQDPGLGLRLIYFSYDVKMKEKGDIPEGYSVSREKKERFSLILESASTNQTSMYLCASSFGLAGYEQYFGPGTRLTVT.